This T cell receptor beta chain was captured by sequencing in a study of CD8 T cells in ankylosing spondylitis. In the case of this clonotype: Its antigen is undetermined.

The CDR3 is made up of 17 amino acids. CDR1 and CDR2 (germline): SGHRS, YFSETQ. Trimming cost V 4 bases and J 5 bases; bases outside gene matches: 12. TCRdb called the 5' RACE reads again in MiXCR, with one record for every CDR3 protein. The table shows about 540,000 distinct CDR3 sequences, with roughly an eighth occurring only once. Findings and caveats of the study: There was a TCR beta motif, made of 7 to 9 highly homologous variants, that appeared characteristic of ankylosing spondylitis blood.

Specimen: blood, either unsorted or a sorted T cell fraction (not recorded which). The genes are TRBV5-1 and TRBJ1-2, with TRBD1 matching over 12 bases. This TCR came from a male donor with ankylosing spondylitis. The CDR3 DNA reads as TGCGCCAGCAGCGCCTTCACGGGACAGGGGGCGCGTTATGGCTACACCTTC. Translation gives CASSAFTGQGARYGYTF.